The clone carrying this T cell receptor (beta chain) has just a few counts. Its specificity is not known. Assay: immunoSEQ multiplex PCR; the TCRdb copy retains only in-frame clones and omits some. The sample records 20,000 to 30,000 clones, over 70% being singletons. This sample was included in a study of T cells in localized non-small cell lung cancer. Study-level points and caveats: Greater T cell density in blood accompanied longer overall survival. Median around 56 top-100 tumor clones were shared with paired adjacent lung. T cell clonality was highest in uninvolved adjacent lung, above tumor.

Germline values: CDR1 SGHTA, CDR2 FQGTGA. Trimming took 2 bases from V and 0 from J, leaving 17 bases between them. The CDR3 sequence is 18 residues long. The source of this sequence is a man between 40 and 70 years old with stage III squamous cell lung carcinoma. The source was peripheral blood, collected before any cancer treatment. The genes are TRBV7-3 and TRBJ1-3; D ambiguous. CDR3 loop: CASSLHPRTYSSGNTIYF. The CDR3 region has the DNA TGTGCCAGCAGCTTACACCCCCGGACCTACAGCTCTGGAAACACCATATATTTT.